This is a list of T cell receptor beta chains from one sample in a study of radiation and T cells in renal cell carcinoma. TCRdb's copy holds only in-frame clones and misses some; the assay was immunoSEQ multiplex PCR. Among about 130,000 clones listed, about four fifths were seen once. This material consisted of blood, taken from a patient whose treatment included radiotherapy and nephrectomy. The receptors come from a man in his forties or fifties with renal cell carcinoma. Both conserved end residues are part of each CDR3. D genes are given only for firm matches. Not every row has a clone size; where given, it reads once, few, many or a size class.

TRBJ2-1,TRBV1,.,.,CTSSQESRGAYNEQFF,TGCACCAGCAGCCAAGAATCCAGGGGGGCCTACAATGAGCAGTTCTTC
TRBJ2-7,TRBV2,.,.,CASSDVDIEQYF,TGTGCCAGCAGTGATGTGGACATCGAGCAGTACTTC
TRBJ2-1,TRBV9,.,many,CASSVASGVEQFF,TGTGCCAGCAGCGTAGCTTCGGGGGTTGAGCAGTTCTTC
TRBJ2-7,TRBV29-1,.,.,CSVTGHYEQYF,TGCAGCGTTACAGGGCACTACGAGCAGTACTTC
TRBJ2-3,TRBV4-2,TRBD2,once,CASSQDLGTSTTDTQYF,TGTGCCAGCAGCCAAGATCTCGGGACTAGTACCACAGATACGCAGTATTTT
TRBJ2-3,TRBV30,TRBD2,.,CAWSVAGGTDTQYF,TGTGCCTGGAGTGTCGCGGGGGGCACAGATACGCAGTATTTT
TRBJ1-4,TRBV5-3,.,.,CARSFSSSTVEEKLFF,TGTGCCAGAAGCTTCTCATCTAGCACGGTAGAGGAAAAACTGTTTTTT
TRBJ2-1,TRBV5-1,.,.,CASIPTGGIHEQFF,TGCGCCAGCATCCCGACCGGTGGGATCCATGAGCAGTTCTTC
TRBJ2-7,TRBV5-6,TRBD1,.,CASSLRATGGQHEQYF,TGTGCCAGCAGCTTGCGCGCGACAGGGGGCCAGCACGAGCAGTACTTC
TRBJ2-2,TRBV2,.,.,CASSDLARELFF,TGTGCCAGCAGTGACCTAGCGCGGGAGCTGTTTTTT
TRBJ2-1,TRBV6-5,.,.,CASSYSAGSYNEQFF,TGTGCCAGCAGTTACTCGGCAGGATCCTACAATGAGCAGTTCTTC
TRBJ2-1,TRBV6-1,TRBD2,.,CASSEIGVGLAGWPLVF,TGTGCCAGCAGTGAAATAGGGGTCGGACTAGCGGGGTGGCCTTTGGTCTTC
TRBJ1-1,TRBV14,.,.,CASSQPPQTMNTEAFF,TGTGCCAGCAGCCAACCCCCTCAGACAATGAACACTGAAGCTTTCTTT
TRBJ2-3,TRBV12-5,.,.,CASGPGQPSTDTQYF,TGTGCTAGTGGCCCCGGACAGCCTAGCACAGATACGCAGTATTTT
TRBJ2-3,TRBV7-3,.,.,CASRDTGFTDTQYF,TGTGCCAGCCGGGACACAGGTTTTACAGATACGCAGTATTTT
TRBJ1-4,TRBV13,TRBD1,.,CASSSRQGYEKLFF,TGTGCCAGCAGCTCGAGACAGGGATATGAAAAACTGTTTTTT
TRBJ1-1,TRBV6-5,TRBD1,.,CASSTGQERAEAFF,TGTGCCAGCAGCACCGGACAGGAGAGGGCTGAAGCTTTCTTT
TRBJ1-3,TRBV2,.,.,CASSYESPNSGNTIYF,TGTGCCAGCAGTTACGAGTCTCCAAACTCTGGAAACACCATATATTTT
TRBJ2-3,TRBV30,.,.,CAWSVGPGADDTQYF,TGTGCCTGGAGTGTAGGGCCGGGGGCGGATGATACGCAGTATTTT
TRBJ2-7,TRBV5-1,.,few,CASSLAGVARYEQYF,TGCGCCAGCAGCTTGGCGGGAGTCGCCAGGTACGAGCAGTACTTC
TRBJ2-7,TRBV28,TRBD2,.,CASTPGASGSAEQYF,TGTGCCAGCACCCCTGGGGCTAGCGGGTCAGCCGAGCAGTACTTC
TRBJ2-1,TRBV4-1,TRBD2,.,CASSQDSGGGWDEQFF,TGCGCCAGCAGCCAAGATAGCGGGGGCGGCTGGGATGAGCAGTTCTTC
TRBJ2-1,TRBV5-4,.,.,CASSLEVIAGGEQFF,TGTGCCAGCAGCTTGGAGGTAATCGCCGGCGGTGAGCAGTTCTTC
TRBJ2-7,TRBV6-5,.,.,CASSYRSAVSYEQYF,TGTGCCAGCAGTTACCGCTCGGCAGTCTCCTACGAGCAGTACTTC
TRBJ2-3,TRBV4-2,TRBD2,.,CASSPGTSGTDTQYF,TGTGCCAGCAGCCCAGGGACTAGCGGCACAGATACGCAGTATTTT
TRBJ2-6,TRBV4-1,.,.,CASSQGLGGNPSSGANVLTF,TGCGCCAGCAGCCAAGGCCTAGGAGGGAATCCTAGCTCTGGGGCCAACGTCCTGACTTTC
TRBJ2-3,TRBV4-3,TRBD2,.,CASSRGTSGGADTQYF,TGCGCCAGCAGCCGAGGGACTAGCGGGGGGGCGGATACGCAGTATTTT
TRBJ1-2,TRBV5-1,TRBD1,.,CASSPGQRPSTLWGYTF,TGCGCCAGCAGCCCGGGACAGAGACCATCGACACTATGGGGCTACACCTTC
TRBJ2-7,TRBV19,TRBD2,.,CASSIDKREVYEQYF,TGTGCCAGTAGTATAGACAAGCGGGAGGTCTACGAGCAGTACTTC
TRBJ1-2,TRBV5-6,.,.,CASSPQGGGYGYTF,TGTGCCAGCAGCCCACAGGGAGGTGGATATGGCTACACCTTC
TRBJ1-1,TRBV6-6,.,.,CASSYLNTEAFF,TGTGCCAGCAGTTACTTGAACACTGAAGCTTTCTTT
TRBJ1-1,TRBV30,.,few,CAWRKLSGNTEAFF,TGTGCCTGGAGAAAGCTTTCAGGGAACACTGAAGCTTTCTTT
TRBJ2-5,TRBV9,TRBD2,.,CASSVGMVTSGETQYF,TGTGCCAGCAGCGTAGGAATGGTGACTAGCGGGGAGACCCAGTACTTC
TRBJ2-3,TRBV19,.,.,CASSIDRGVEDTQYF,TGTGCCAGTAGTATAGATCGAGGGGTGGAAGATACGCAGTATTTT
TRBJ1-1,TRBV9,.,.,CASSVAGASGTEAFF,TGTGCCAGCAGCGTTGCGGGGGCGAGTGGGACTGAAGCTTTCTTT
TRBJ2-7,TRBV10-3,TRBD2,.,CAIMTSGSYEQYF,TGTGCCATCATGACTAGCGGGAGCTACGAGCAGTACTTC
TRBJ1-4,TRBV2,TRBD1,.,CASSVGQGTNEKLFF,TGTGCCAGCAGCGTGGGACAGGGGACTAATGAAAAACTGTTTTTT
TRBJ2-1,TRBV4-1,TRBD2,.,CASSQGSGRTYNEQFF,TGCGCCAGCAGCCAAGGGAGCGGGAGGACTTACAATGAGCAGTTCTTC
TRBJ2-3,TRBV19,TRBD2,.,CASIPSGTKDTQYF,TGTGCCAGTATCCCTAGCGGTACAAAAGATACGCAGTATTTT
TRBJ1-2,TRBV5-1,.,.,CASSLGQAVYGYTF,TGCGCCAGCAGCTTGGGGCAGGCCGTCTATGGCTACACCTTC
TRBJ1-2,TRBV29-1,.,.,CSAGQSGASGYTF,TGCAGCGCCGGACAGAGCGGGGCTTCTGGCTACACCTTC
TRBJ1-4,TRBV18,.,.,CASSPGREKLFF,TGTGCCAGCTCCCCTGGACGAGAAAAACTGTTTTTT
TRBJ1-2,TRBV11-1,TRBD1,.,CASSLVGQGYGYGYTF,TGTGCCAGCAGCTTAGTCGGACAGGGGTACGGCTATGGCTACACCTTC
TRBJ2-1,TRBV19,.,few,CASSIGNYNEQFF,TGTGCCAGTAGTATAGGCAACTACAATGAGCAGTTCTTC
TRBJ2-7,TRBV9,TRBD1,.,CASSVAPGQGIHEQYF,TGTGCCAGCAGCGTAGCTCCGGGACAGGGGATCCACGAGCAGTACTTC
TRBJ2-3,TRBV7-2,.,.,CASSLGLGGSGTDTQYF,TGTGCCAGCAGCTTAGGCCTAGGGGGTAGCGGCACAGATACGCAGTATTTT
TRBJ1-1,TRBV29-1,TRBD1,.,CSVDRRTGLNEAFF,TGCAGCGTTGACCGTCGGACAGGGTTGAATGAAGCTTTCTTT
TRBJ1-2,TRBV7-8,.,.,CASSLSGGNGYTF,TGTGCCAGCAGCTTATCGGGGGGGAATGGCTACACCTTC
TRBJ1-2,TRBV5-5,.,.,CASSLRQTRGGYTF,TGTGCCAGCAGCCTACGACAGACCAGAGGTGGCTACACCTTC
TRBJ2-2,TRBV5-1,.,.,CASSLVPGVNGELFF,TGCGCCAGCAGCTTGGTCCCAGGGGTGAACGGGGAGCTGTTTTTT